The table lists the clone carrying this T cell receptor beta chain with a few counts. Its antigen remains unidentified. The CDR3 runs to 16 residues. Germline V CDR1 and CDR2: SGHTA, FQGNSA. The V gene lost 1 base and the J gene lost 2 bases, with 9 bases spanning the gap. After constant-region reverse-primer amplification, full-length variable regions underwent semi-nested PCR with Nested Universal Primer A. TCRdb re-derived calls from the 5' RACE reads in MiXCR, one entry per CDR3 protein. The table lists around 44,000 distinct CDR3 sequences, roughly a fifth of them singletons. Treg sorting used a CD4+CD25+CD127-/low gate. Findings of the study overall: Whole repertoires were not studied in the larger cohort, only one V-J beta rearrangement. Greatest tumor Treg TCR overlap was with tumor naive CD4+ cells.

This sequence originates from a female donor with breast cancer. Sequencing input: Tregs sorted from blood. This chain uses TRBV7-2 with TRBJ2-6; D might be TRBD1 (5 bases). The CDR3 nucleotides are TGTGCCAGCAGCTTAGGGGGCAGAGCTGGGGCCAACGTCCTGACTTTC. Its protein is CASSLGGRAGANVLTF.